The TCR beta chain described here comes from a study of T cell responses to AZD1222 COVID-19 vaccine. Notes on the study in general: Nearly half of spike-specific TCRs reportedly go after variant regions that carry no mutations. Rises in breadth and depth of Spike-specific TCRs came after two AZD1222 doses.

Second-dose groups at about 4 or about 12 weeks were pooled. As to this clone: Its target is not known.

Using immunoSEQ multiplex PCR, the repertoire was profiled, and TCRdb retains in-frame clones only, with some absent. The table records around 120,000 clones, more than 75% of them present only once. CDR3 size: 11 residues. Germline CDR1 reads MNHEY; CDR2 reads SVGEGT. Deletions cut 4 bases from V and 6 bases from J, with 6 bases between. The TCR sequence derives from an adult who received the AZD1222 COVID-19 vaccine. The chain couples TRBV6-2 or TRBV6-3 to TRBJ2-5, with D possibly being TRBD1 (5 bases). This specimen was peripheral blood, taken 28 days after the second AZD1222 dose. As DNA, the CDR3 is TGTGCCAGCAGTTTGGGGCAGACCCAGTACTTC. It specifies CASSLGQTQYF.